The entry below describes one T cell receptor (beta chain). This clonotype was recorded many times. Its antigen has not been determined. No base quality values were provided; no much bigger clone lies one nucleotide off. Libraries were prepared through RT-PCR. Sequencing took place on an Illumina HiSeq 2500. Clones were called with MiXCR by TCRdb after fastp trimmed the public reads at Q25, and only in-frame beta chains were retained. Each entry is one CDR3 protein sequence, shown with its most common DNA and genes. This sample is represented by almost 600,000 distinct CDR3 sequences; approximately 14% of them were singletons. Around 10% of the sample is taken by the ten largest. The data belong to a study of response to subunit inactivated influenza vaccine (dated by TCRdb to 2016 to 2018). Background for the entire study: Deep quantitative profiling of the T cell receptor repertoire was used in the study to follow responses to a trivalent subunit inactivated influenza vaccine.

Sequences MNHEY (CDR1) and SVGAGI (CDR2) are obtained from the germline V gene. The CDR3 numbers 13 residues from cysteine through phenylalanine. Here the CDR3 DNA is all that survives: 39 bases in frame from base 1. Deletion took 3 bases off V and 3 bases off J, with a span of 8 bases between the germline ends. Overall study results and their limits: The authors proposed that each seasonal influenza vaccination may bring in only a limited number of new T cells.

This specimen consisted of PBMCs from blood, obtained approximately 12 days after vaccination. This TCR derives from a man between 45 and 60 years old who received an inactivated influenza vaccine. Donor details come from another sample of the same person, matched by shared clones. The sequence is built from TRBV6-5 and TRBJ2-5, with TRBD1 as a weak D call on 5 bases. The DNA reads as follows: TGTGCCAGCAGTTATCAGGACAAAGAGACCCAGTACTTC. Its protein is CASSYQDKETQYF.